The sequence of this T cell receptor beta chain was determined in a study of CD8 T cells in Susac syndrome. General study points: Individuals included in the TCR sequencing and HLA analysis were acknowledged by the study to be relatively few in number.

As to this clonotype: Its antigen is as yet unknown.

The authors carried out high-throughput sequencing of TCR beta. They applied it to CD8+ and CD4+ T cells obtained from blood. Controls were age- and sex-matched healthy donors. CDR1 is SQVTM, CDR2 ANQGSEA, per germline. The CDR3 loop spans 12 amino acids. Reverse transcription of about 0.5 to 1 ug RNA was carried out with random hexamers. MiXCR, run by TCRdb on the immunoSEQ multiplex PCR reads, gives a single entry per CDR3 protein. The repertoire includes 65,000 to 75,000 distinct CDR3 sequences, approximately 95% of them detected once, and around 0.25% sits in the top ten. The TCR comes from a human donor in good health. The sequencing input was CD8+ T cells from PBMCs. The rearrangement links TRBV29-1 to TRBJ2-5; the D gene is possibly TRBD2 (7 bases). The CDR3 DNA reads TGCAGTTCCGGGGGGCCCCAAGAGACCCAGTACTTC. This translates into CSSGGPQETQYF. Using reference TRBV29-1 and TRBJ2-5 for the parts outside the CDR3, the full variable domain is SAVISQKPSRDICQRGTSLTIQCQVDSQVTMMFWYRQQPGQSLTLIATANQGSEATYESGFVIDKFPISRPNLTFSTLTVSNMSPEDSSIYLCSSGGPQETQYFGPGTRLLVL.